This TCR beta chain is from a study of shared T cell receptors in the human thymus. Sequencing used immunoSEQ multiplex PCR; TCRdb keeps in-frame clones, though not all of them. The table lists roughly 660,000 clones, 85% to 90% of them singletons. There are 18 residues in the CDR3. V shed 0 bases and J 8 bases; nucleotides not matched to a gene: 14. CDR1 and CDR2 (germline): SGDLS, YYNGEE. These same records also appear under a second study, on human thymus T cells.

The source of this sequence is a boy younger than two with a congenital heart defect. Material for sequencing was thymocytes. The chain uses TRBV9 and TRBJ2-1, with TRBD2 matching 10 bases. The CDR3 spells CASSVEYLAGVGRDEQFF. The CDR3, as DNA: TGTGCCAGCAGCGTAGAGTATCTAGCGGGAGTGGGTCGGGATGAGCAGTTCTTC.